Listed here are 20 T cell receptor beta chains from one sample, sequenced in a study of human T cells and chemical hapten exposure. One entry per CDR3 protein results from TCRdb running MiXCR on the RACE reads. Of about 120,000 distinct CDR3 sequences listed, about 13% were seen once; the top ten hold roughly 2.8%. Specified time point: pre-sensitization, week 0. Treatment described: therapeutic diphenylcyclopropenone sensitization with weekly scalp DPC. The sequencing here drew on whole blood, taken in connection with sensitization to the hapten diphenylcyclopropenone (DPC). These TCRs come from a woman aged 18-30 years with alopecia areata. Some clones in this sample may be carry-over from other donors' samples.

This clonotype was counted at least ten times. The V gene is TRBV3-1, the J gene TRBJ1-4; D uncertain. Germline V gene lookup returns CDR1 LGHDT and CDR2 YNNKEL (reference sequence). The CDR3 spans 15 residues. Trimming left V 0 bases short and J 0 bases short, with 5 bases between. CDR3 sequence reads: CASSQEGSTNEKLFF. CDR3 in DNA: TGTGCCAGCAGCCAAGAGGGGTCAACTAATGAAAAACTGTTTTTT.

At least ten counts were recorded for this clonotype. V usage is TRBV16 and J usage is TRBJ1-2, with a possible D match to TRBD1 (5 bases). The CDR3 loop spans 14 amino acids. Trimming shortened V by 4 bases and J by 10 bases, and 19 bases separated the two germline ends. Germline values: CDR1 KGHSY, CDR2 FQNENV. CDR3 region: CASSLTKGQGFYTF. CDR3 DNA sequence: TGTGCCAGCAGCCTCACTAAGGGGCAGGGCTTCTACACCTTC.

The sample holds many counts of this clonotype. The DNA for the CDR3 is TGTGCCAGCAGTGAACCTGCAGGGGCGGTATATGGCTACACCTTC. It is translated as CASSEPAGAVYGYTF. The J gene is TRBJ1-2, the V gene TRBV2; TRBD1 might be the D (6 bases). V dropped 2 bases and J dropped 5 bases, with 15 bases sitting between them. The CDR3 length is 15 residues. Germline V gene data show CDR1 as SNHLY and CDR2 as FYNNEI.

With respect to this clonotype: Mismatch with germline at one junction end may stem from a read error. This sequence joins TRBV4-3 and TRBJ2-5, with 7 bases that match TRBD1. The CDR3 totals 15 residues. CDR1 LGHNA and CDR2 YSLEER come from the germline V gene. CDR3 amino acids: CASGQDWAGGETQYF. The CDR3, as DNA: TGCGCCAGCGGCCAAGATTGGGCAGGGGGTGAGACCCAGTACTTC.

This clonotype has ten or more counts. The chain employs TRBV7-9 and TRBJ2-4; D is tentatively TRBD1 or TRBD2 (6 bases each). The V end was cut by 3 bases, the J end by 0 bases, with 15 bases between. The CDR3 covers 17 residues. CDR1 SEHNR and CDR2 FQNEAQ come from the germline V gene (reference sequence). The CDR3 nucleotides are TGTGCCAGCAGCTTGGGGAGGACAGAACTAGCCAAAAACATTCAGTACTTC. It codes for CASSLGRTELAKNIQYF.

This clonotype showed up many times. The chain is built from TRBV3-1 and TRBJ2-2, with 7 nucleotides matching TRBD1. The V and J ends lost 4 bases and 6 bases, in that order; junction bases with no gene match: 8. The CDR3 sequence is 15 residues long. Germline CDR1 is LGHDT and CDR2 is YNNKEL (reference sequence). Here the CDR3 reads CASSLVTGTAGELFF. For the CDR3, the DNA is TGTGCCAGCAGCCTGGTGACAGGGACCGCCGGGGAGCTGTTTTTT.

This clonotype was observed a handful of times. The V call is TRBV5-1, the J call TRBJ2-2; a weak D match, TRBD1 (5 bases). V was shortened by 0 bases and J by 0 bases, with 6 bases between the two germline ends. The CDR3 is made up of 15 amino acids. Germline lookup yields CDR1 SGHRS and CDR2 YFSETQ. CDR3: CASSLGQPNTGELFF. The DNA of the CDR3 is TGCGCCAGCAGCTTGGGACAGCCGAACACCGGGGAGCTGTTTTTT.

This clonotype was observed a few times. This sequence joins TRBV4-2 and TRBJ2-2; 7 nucleotides align to TRBD2. The V segment lost 0 bases and the J segment 5 bases; nucleotides outside the gene matches: 3. Per the germline V gene, CDR1 is LGHNA and CDR2 is YNFKEQ. This CDR3 region has 15 residues. The chain's CDR3 is CASSQDAGETGELFF. DNA for the CDR3: TGTGCCAGCAGCCAAGATGCGGGGGAAACCGGGGAGCTGTTTTTT.

This clonotype was found a few times. This chain uses TRBV20-1 with TRBJ1-2; tentatively, D is TRBD1 (5 bases). V was trimmed by 5 bases and J by 5 bases, leaving 27 bases between them. This CDR3 contains 17 residues. Germline V CDR1 and CDR2: DFQATT, SNEGSKA (reference sequence). The CDR3 DNA follows: TGCAGTGCTCGTAGACCAGACCTACCGACAGCGTTATATGGCTACACCTTC. This gives the protein CSARRPDLPTALYGYTF.

This clonotype has more than one count but fewer than ten. The chain links TRBV6-2 or TRBV6-3 to TRBJ2-2; 7 positions match TRBD1. The CDR3 runs to 16 residues. Germline CDR1 reads MNHEY; CDR2 reads SVGEGT. V shed 6 bases and J 4 bases; nucleotides not matched to a gene: 11. DNA for the CDR3: TGTGCCAGCAGACAGGGTCGGACAGGACCCACCGGGGAGCTGTTTTTT. Its protein is CASRQGRTGPTGELFF.

This clonotype was found many times. J is TRBJ2-5 and V is TRBV18; no firm D call. This CDR3 is built from 16 residues. The germline V gene encodes CDR1 KGHSH and CDR2 LQKENI. With 3 bases removed from V and 1 base from J, the gap between germline ends came to 15 bases. CDR3 nucleotides: TGTGCCAGCTCACCCCCAGGCCCTGGAAGCCAAGAGACCCAGTACTTC. Translation: CASSPPGPGSQETQYF. The full variable domain, with the rest looked up from reference TRBV18 and TRBJ2-5, is NAGVMQNPRHLVRRRGQEARLRCSPMKGHSHVYWYRQLPEEGLKFMVYLQKENIIDESGMPKERFSAEFPKEGPSILRIQQVVRGDSAAYFCASSPPGPGSQETQYFGPGTRLLVL.

The sample holds one count of this clonotype. A much larger clone is a single base away; this may be a read error. This sequence joins TRBV7-9 and TRBJ2-1, with D unresolved. Looked up from germline, CDR1 is SEHNR and CDR2 is FQNEAQ (reference sequence). CDR3 length equals 12 residues. CDR3 in DNA: TGTGCCAGCTGCTTAGGCCTCAATGAGCAGTTCTTC. It codes for CASCLGLNEQFF.

This clonotype occurred many times. The chain couples TRBV4-1 to TRBJ1-1, with D unresolved. The CDR3 has 14 residues. Germline lookup yields CDR1 MGHRA and CDR2 YSYEKL. With 3 bases removed from V and 2 bases from J, the gap between germline ends came to 10 bases. The CDR3 loop reads CASSHIDRNTEAFF. In DNA, the CDR3 is TGCGCCAGCAGCCATATCGACCGCAACACTGAAGCTTTCTTT.

This clonotype was detected ten times or more. The rearrangement joins TRBV11-2 to TRBJ2-3, with 8 nucleotides matching TRBD2. The V gene end was trimmed by 4 bases and the J gene end by 3 bases; junction bases not matched to a gene: 6. CDR1 and CDR2 (germline): SGHAT, FQNNGV. The CDR3 is 15 residues long. Here the CDR3 reads CASSSHGTRTDTQYF. In DNA, the CDR3 is TGTGCCAGCAGCTCCCACGGGACTAGGACAGATACGCAGTATTTT.

This clonotype was counted between two and nine times. The V call is TRBV18, the J call TRBJ2-3, with 7 bases that match TRBD2. CDR1 is KGHSH and CDR2 is LQKENI in the germline V gene. This CDR3 has 16 amino acids. V was clipped by 0 bases and J by 4 bases; unmatched bases: 7. The CDR3 here is CASSPPGPAGPDTQYF. The CDR3 coding sequence is TGTGCCAGCTCACCACCGGGCCCAGCGGGGCCAGATACGCAGTATTTT. Based on the CDR3 plus reference TRBV18 and TRBJ2-3, the full variable domain is NAGVMQNPRHLVRRRGQEARLRCSPMKGHSHVYWYRQLPEEGLKFMVYLQKENIIDESGMPKERFSAEFPKEGPSILRIQQVVRGDSAAYFCASSPPGPAGPDTQYFGPGTRLTVL.

The CDR3 is CASSPAGVPTDTQYF. CDR3 in DNA: TGTGCCAGCTCACCCGCAGGGGTCCCCACAGATACGCAGTATTTT. V is TRBV18 and J is TRBJ2-3; maybe TRBD1 (6 bases). Trimming left V 3 bases short and J 2 bases short, with 12 bases between. The CDR3 loop spans 15 amino acids. CDR1 is KGHSH and CDR2 is LQKENI in the germline V gene.

This clonotype was found many times. The chain has TRBV6-5 and TRBJ1-1, with a weak D call TRBD1 (5 bases). The CDR3 runs to 16 residues. V lost 3 bases and J lost 1, with 15 bases in between. From germline, CDR1 is MNHEY and CDR2 SVGAGI. The CDR3 loop is CASSYRGGLGNTEAFF. The DNA of the CDR3 is TGTGCCAGCAGTTATAGGGGAGGCCTGGGGAACACTGAAGCTTTCTTT.

The V and J genes are TRBV12-3 or TRBV12-4 and TRBJ1-5, with D possibly matching TRBD1 (5 bases). There are 15 residues in the CDR3. The germline V and J ends were trimmed by 3 bases and 4 bases, with 13 bases remaining between them. This CDR3 is CASSLRGDGNQPQHF. In nucleotides, the CDR3 is TGTGCCAGCAGTTTGCGAGGGGACGGGAATCAGCCCCAGCATTTT.

This clonotype was counted only a few times. The CDR3 protein is CASSAQGQHHGYTF. CDR3 nucleotides: TGTGCCAGCAGCGCCCAGGGACAGCACCATGGCTACACCTTC. This chain links TRBV9 with TRBJ1-2, with TRBD1 matching over 7 bases. Germline CDR1 SGDLS, CDR2 YYNGEE. Losses at the gene ends were 3 bases for V and 6 bases for J; bases not matched to a gene: 8. CDR3 length: 14 amino acids.

This clonotype is categorized as medium-sized. The gene calls are TRBV7-2 and TRBJ1-1; maybe TRBD1 (6 bases). Looked up from germline, CDR1 is SGHTA and CDR2 is FQGNSA. The CDR3 extends over 13 amino acids. Trimming left V 5 bases short and J 7 bases short, with 14 bases between. CDR3 in amino acids: CASSRDTTYEAFF. DNA of the CDR3: TGTGCCAGCAGCCGGGACACGACTTATGAAGCTTTCTTT.